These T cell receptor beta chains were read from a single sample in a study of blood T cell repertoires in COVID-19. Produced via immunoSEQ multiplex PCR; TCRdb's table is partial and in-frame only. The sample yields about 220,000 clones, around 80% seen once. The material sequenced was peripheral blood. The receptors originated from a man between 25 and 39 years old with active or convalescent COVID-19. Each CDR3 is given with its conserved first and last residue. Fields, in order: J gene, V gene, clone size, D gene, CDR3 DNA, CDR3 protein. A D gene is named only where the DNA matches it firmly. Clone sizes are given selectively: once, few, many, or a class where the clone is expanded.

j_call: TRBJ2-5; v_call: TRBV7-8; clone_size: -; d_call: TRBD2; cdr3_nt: TGTGCCAGCAGCTTAGGGTTTGGGGCGGGAGGACAAGAGACCCAGTACTTC; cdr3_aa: CASSLGFGAGGQETQYF
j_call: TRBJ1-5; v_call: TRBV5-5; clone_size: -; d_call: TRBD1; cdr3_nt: TGTGCCAGCAGCTTGGGATTCGGACAGGGGGAGCCCCAGCATTTT; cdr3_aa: CASSLGFGQGEPQHF
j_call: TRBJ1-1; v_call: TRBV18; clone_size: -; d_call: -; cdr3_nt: TGTGCCAGCTCACCAAGGGGACAACCGAACACTGAAGCTTTCTTT; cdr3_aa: CASSPRGQPNTEAFF
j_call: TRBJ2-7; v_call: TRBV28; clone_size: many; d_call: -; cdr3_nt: TGTGCCAGCAGTGGGCCCCCAGCGGCGTCCTACGAGCAGTACTTC; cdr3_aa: CASSGPPAASYEQYF
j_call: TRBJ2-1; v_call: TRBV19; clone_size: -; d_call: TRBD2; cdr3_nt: TGTGCCAGTAGTATCCCAGTACTAGCGGAATCCGTGAAGGGTGAGCAGTTCTTC; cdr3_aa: CASSIPVLAESVKGEQFF
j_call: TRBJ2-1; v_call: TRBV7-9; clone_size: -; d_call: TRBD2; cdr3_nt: TGTGCCAGCAGCCGGGGGGTAGGGGATGAGCAGTTCTTC; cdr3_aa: CASSRGVGDEQFF
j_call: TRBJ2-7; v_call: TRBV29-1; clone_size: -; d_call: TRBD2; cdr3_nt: TGCAGCGTTGAAAGTGGGACTAGCGGGAGACGGGTCTTC; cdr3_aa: CSVESGTSGRRVF
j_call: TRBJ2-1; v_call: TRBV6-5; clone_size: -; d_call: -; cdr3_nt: TGTGCCAGCAGTTCCGGCTCCTACAATGAGCAGTTCTTC; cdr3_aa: CASSSGSYNEQFF
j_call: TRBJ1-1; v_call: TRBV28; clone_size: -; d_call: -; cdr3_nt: TGTGCCAGCAAGGGGGATACGAACACTGAAGCTTTCTTT; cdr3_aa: CASKGDTNTEAFF
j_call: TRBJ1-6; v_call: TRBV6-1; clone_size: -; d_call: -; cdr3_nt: TGTGCCAGCAGTGAACAAGGAGGGTCAGCCTCACCCCTCCACTTT; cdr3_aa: CASSEQGGSASPLHF
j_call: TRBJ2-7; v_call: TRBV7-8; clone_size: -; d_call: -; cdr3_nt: TGTGCCAGCAGCTACAGACGCAACTCCTACGAGCAGTACTTC; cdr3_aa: CASSYRRNSYEQYF
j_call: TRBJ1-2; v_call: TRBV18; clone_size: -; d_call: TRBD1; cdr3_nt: TGTGCCAGCTCACAACGACAGGGGGCCGGCTATGGCTACACCTTC; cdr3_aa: CASSQRQGAGYGYTF
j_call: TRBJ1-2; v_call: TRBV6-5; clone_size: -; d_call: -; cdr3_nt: TGTGCCAGCAGCATTGGGGGGGGATATGGCTACACCTTC; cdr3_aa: CASSIGGGYGYTF
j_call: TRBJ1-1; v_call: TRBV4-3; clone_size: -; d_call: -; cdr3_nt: TGCGCCAGCAGCCAAGAGATAACTAACACTGAAGCTTTCTTT; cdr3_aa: CASSQEITNTEAFF
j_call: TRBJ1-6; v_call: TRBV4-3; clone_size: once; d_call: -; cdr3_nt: TGCGCCAGCAGCCAAGATCTGGACAGATATTCACCCCTCCACTTT; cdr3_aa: CASSQDLDRYSPLHF
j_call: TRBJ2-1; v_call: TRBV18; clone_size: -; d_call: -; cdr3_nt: TGTGCCAGCTCACCGTTTACAGGGTTCAATGAGCAGTTCTTC; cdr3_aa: CASSPFTGFNEQFF
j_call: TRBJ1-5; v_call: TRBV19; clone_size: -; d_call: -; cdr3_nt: TGTGCCAGTAGTATAGCAGTCCAGCCCCAGCATTTT; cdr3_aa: CASSIAVQPQHF
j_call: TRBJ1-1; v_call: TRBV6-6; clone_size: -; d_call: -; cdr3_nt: TGTGCCAGCAGTGCGGGGGGTACCGGTACTGAAGCTTTCTTT; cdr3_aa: CASSAGGTGTEAFF
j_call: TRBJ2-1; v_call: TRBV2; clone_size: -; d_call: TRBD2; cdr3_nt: TGTGCCAGTTTTACTAGCGGCAGAGAGCAGTTCTTC; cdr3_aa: CASFTSGREQFF
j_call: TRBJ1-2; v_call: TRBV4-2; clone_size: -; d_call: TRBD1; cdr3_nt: TGTGCCAGCAGCCAAGAGACAGGGGGCCTGTATGGCTACACCTTC; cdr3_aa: CASSQETGGLYGYTF
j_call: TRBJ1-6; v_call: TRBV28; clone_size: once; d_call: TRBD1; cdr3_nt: TGTGCCAGCAGCCCCGACAGGGGTGGGTCACCCCTCCACTTT; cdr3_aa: CASSPDRGGSPLHF
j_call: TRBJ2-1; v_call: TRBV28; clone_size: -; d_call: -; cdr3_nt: TGTGCCAGCAGTCCCACGGGTTACAATGAGCAGTTCTTC; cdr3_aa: CASSPTGYNEQFF
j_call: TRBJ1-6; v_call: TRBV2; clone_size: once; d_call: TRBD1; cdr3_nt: TGTGCCAGCAGGGAAACCGGGACAGGGAATTCACCCCTCCACTTT; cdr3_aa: CASRETGTGNSPLHF
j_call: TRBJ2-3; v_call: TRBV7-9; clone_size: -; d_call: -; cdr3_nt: TGTGCCAGCCAGGGGCGTCGCCCTGATACGCAGTATTTT; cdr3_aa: CASQGRRPDTQYF
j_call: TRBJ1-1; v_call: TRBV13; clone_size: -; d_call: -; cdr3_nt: TGTGCCAGCAGTAAAGACAGCCTAAGGGCCAACACTGAAGCTTTCTTT; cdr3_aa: CASSKDSLRANTEAFF
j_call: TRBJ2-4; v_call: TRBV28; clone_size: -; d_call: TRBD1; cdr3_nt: TGTGCCAGCAGTGTACAGGGGAATTCATGGGACATTCAGTACTTC; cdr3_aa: CASSVQGNSWDIQYF
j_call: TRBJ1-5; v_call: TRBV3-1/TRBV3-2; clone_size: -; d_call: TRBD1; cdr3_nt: TGTGCCAGCAGACGGACCGGGACAGGGATAAGCAATCAGCCCCAGCATTTT; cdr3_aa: CASRRTGTGISNQPQHF
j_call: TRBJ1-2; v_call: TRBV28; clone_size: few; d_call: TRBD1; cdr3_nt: TGTGCCAGCAGTGGGCAGGGGGCGCAGTATGGCTACACCTTC; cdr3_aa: CASSGQGAQYGYTF
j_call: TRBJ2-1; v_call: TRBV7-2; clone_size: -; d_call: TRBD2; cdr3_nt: TGTGCCAGCAGCTCCGGGGGAGGGCCATTCAATGAGCAGTTCTTC; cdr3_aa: CASSSGGGPFNEQFF
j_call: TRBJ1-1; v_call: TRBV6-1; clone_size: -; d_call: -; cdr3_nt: TGTGCCAGCAGTGAAGCACTGGACACTGAAGCTTTCTTT; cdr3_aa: CASSEALDTEAFF